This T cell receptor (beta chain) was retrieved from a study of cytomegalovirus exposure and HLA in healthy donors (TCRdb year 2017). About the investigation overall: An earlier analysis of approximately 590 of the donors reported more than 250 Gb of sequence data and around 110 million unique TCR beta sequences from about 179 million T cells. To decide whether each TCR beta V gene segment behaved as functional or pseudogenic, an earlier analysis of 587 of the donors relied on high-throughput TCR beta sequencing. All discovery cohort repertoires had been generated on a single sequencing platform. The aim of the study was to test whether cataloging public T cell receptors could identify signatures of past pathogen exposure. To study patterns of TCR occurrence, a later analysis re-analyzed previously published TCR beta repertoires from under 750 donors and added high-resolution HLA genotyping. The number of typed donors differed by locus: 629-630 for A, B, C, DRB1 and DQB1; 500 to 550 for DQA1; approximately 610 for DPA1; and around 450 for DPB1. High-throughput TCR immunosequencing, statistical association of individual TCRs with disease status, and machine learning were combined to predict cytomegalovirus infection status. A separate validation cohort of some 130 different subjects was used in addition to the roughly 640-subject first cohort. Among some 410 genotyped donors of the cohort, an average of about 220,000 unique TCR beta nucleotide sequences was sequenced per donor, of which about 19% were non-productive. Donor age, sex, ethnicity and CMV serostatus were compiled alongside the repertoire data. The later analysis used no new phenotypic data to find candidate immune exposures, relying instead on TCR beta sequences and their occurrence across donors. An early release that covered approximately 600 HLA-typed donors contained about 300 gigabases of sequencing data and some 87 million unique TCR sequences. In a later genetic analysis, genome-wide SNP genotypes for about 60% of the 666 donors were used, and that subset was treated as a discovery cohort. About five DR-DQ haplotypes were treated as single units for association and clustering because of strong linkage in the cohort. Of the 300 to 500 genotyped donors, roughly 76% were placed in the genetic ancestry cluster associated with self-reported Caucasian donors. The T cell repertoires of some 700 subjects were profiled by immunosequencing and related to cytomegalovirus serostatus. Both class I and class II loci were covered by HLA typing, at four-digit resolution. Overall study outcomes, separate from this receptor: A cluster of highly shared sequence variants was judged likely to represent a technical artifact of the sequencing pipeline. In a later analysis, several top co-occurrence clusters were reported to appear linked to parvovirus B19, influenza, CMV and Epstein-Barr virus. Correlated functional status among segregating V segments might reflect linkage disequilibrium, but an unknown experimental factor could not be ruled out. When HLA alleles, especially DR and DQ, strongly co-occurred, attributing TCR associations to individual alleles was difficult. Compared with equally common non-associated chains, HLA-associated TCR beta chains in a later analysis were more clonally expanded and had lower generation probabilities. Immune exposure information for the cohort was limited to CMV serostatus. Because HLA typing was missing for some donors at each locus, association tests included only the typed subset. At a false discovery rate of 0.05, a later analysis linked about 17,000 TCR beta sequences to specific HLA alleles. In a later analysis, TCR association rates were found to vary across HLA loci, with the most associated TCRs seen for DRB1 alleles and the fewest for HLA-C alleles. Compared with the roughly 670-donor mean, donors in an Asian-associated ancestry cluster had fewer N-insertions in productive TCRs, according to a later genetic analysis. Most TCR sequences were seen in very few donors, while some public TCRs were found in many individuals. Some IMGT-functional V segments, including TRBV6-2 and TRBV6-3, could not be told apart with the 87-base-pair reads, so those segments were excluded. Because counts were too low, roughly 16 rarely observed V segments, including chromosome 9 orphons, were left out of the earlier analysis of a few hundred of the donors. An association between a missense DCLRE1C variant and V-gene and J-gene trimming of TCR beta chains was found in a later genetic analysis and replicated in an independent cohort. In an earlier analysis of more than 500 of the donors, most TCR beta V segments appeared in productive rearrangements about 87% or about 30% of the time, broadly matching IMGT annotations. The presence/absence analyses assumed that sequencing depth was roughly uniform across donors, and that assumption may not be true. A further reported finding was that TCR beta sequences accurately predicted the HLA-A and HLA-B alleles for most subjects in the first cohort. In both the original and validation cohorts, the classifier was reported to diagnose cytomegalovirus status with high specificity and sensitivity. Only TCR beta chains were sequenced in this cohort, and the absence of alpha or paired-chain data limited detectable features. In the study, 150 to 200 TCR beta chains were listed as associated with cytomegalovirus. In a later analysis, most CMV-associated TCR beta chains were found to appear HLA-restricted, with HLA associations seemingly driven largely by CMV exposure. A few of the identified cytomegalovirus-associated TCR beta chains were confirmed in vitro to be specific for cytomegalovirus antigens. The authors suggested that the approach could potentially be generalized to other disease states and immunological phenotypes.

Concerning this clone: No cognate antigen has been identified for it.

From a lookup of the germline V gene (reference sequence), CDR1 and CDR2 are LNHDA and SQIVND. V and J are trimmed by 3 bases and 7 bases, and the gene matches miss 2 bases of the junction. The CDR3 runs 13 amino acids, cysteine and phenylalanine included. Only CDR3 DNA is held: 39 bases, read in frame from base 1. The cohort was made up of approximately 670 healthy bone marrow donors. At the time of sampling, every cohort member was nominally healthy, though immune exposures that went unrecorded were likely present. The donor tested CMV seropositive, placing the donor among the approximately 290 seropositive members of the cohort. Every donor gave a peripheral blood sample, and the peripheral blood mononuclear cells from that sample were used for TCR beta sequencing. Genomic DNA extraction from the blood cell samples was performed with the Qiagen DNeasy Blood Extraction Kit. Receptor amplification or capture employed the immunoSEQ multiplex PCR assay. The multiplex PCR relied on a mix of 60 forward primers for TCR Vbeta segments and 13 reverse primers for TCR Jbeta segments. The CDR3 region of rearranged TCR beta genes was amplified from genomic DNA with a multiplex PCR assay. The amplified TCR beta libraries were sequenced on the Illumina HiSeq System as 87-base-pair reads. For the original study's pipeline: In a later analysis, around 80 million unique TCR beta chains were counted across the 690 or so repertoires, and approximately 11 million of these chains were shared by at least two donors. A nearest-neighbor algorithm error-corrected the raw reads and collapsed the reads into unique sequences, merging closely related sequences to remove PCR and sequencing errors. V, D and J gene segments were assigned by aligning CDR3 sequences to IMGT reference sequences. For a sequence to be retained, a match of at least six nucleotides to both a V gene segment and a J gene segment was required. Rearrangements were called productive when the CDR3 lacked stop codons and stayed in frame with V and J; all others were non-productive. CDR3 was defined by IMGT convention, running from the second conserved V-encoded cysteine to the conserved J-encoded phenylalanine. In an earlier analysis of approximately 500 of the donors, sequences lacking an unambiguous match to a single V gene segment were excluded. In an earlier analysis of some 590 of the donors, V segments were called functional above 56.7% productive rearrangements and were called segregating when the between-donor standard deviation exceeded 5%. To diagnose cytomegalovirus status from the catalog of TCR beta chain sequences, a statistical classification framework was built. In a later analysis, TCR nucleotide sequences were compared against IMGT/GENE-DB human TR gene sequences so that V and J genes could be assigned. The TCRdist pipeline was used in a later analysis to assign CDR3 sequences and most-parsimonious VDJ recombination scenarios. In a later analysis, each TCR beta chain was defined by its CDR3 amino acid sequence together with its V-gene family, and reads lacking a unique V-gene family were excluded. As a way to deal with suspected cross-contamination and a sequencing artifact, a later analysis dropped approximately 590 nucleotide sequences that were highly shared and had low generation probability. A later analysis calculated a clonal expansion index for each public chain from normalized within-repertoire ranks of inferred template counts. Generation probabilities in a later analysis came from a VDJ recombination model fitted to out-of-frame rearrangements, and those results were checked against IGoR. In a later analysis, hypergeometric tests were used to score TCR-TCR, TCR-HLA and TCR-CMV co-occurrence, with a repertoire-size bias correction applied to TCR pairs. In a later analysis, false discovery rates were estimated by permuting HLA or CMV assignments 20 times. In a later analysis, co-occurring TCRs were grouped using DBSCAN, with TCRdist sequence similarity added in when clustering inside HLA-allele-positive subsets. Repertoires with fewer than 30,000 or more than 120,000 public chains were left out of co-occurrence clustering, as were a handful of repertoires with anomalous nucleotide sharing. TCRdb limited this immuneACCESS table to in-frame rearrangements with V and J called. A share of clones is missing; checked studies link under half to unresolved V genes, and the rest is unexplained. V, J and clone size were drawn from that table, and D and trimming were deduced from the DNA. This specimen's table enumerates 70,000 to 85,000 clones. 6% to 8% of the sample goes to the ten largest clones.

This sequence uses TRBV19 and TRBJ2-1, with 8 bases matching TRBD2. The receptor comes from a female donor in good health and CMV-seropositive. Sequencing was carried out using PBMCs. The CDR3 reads CASSIGRGNEQFF. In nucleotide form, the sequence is TGTGCCAGTAGTATCGGGAGGGGGAATGAGCAGTTCTTC. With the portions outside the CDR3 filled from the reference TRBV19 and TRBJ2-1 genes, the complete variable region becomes DGGITQSPKYLFRKEGQNVTLSCEQNLNHDAMYWYRQDPGQGLRLIYYSQIVNDFQKGDIAEGYSVSREKKESFPLTVTSAQKNPTAFYLCASSIGRGNEQFFGPGTRLTVL.